A single sample gave rise to the 24 T cell receptor beta chains below, sequenced in a study of cytomegalovirus exposure and HLA in healthy donors. TCRdb keeps only in-frame clones here, not all; method: immunoSEQ multiplex PCR. The repertoire holds 50,000 or so clones, with about 91% as singletons. Sample: PBMCs. The receptors shown here come from a young woman in good health and CMV-seronegative.

The chain joins TRBV10-3 to TRBJ2-7; the match to TRBD1 covers 7 bases. The CDR3 consists of 13 residues. The junction had 5 bases not matched to a gene; V was cut back by 5 bases and J by 4 bases. Germline loops: CDR1 ENHRY, CDR2 SYGVKD. The CDR3 sequence is CAISPQTGYEQYF. Written as DNA, the CDR3 is TGTGCCATCAGTCCACAGACAGGGTACGAGCAGTACTTC.

This clone was counted once. The chain employs TRBV19 and TRBJ2-1, with TRBD2 as a possible D gene (5 bases). The V end was cut by 0 bases, the J end by 2 bases, with 11 bases between. This CDR3 spans 16 amino acids. Per the germline V gene, CDR1 is LNHDA and CDR2 is SQIVND (reference sequence). The CDR3 DNA reads TGTGCCAGTAGTATAGATCGGGGAAACCCCTACAATGAGCAGTTCTTC. It codes for CASSIDRGNPYNEQFF.

Written as DNA, the CDR3 is TGTGCCATCATGGAGGAGACGGGGAAGCCAGATACGCAGTATTTT. Translation gives CAIMEETGKPDTQYF. The V and J genes are TRBV10-3 and TRBJ2-3, with D possibly being TRBD2 (5 bases). CDR3 length equals 15 residues. Germline CDR1 and CDR2: ENHRY and SYGVKD. With 7 bases removed from V and 4 bases from J, the gap between germline ends came to 18 bases.

Here the CDR3 DNA reads TGTGCCATCAGTGAGGGACTAGCGGGAGTCGACGAGCAGTACTTC. This gives the protein CAISEGLAGVDEQYF. J is TRBJ2-7 and V is TRBV10-3, with TRBD2 matching over 13 bases. The V segment lost 2 bases and the J segment 5 bases; nucleotides outside the gene matches: 3. CDR1 ENHRY and CDR2 SYGVKD come from the germline V gene. The CDR3 extends over 15 amino acids.

On this clone: Mismatch with germline at one junction end may stem from a read error. This chain links TRBV27 with TRBJ2-1; D is possibly TRBD2 (5 bases). The length of the CDR3 is 15 residues. The germline V gene has CDR1 MNHEY and CDR2 SMNVEV (reference sequence). The CDR3 is CASSLFLSRVDEQFF. For the CDR3, the DNA is TGTGCCAGCAGCTTATTCCTATCGCGGGTGGATGAGCAGTTCTTC.

CDR3 nucleotide sequence: TGCGCCAGCAGACAACGGGACAGTGAAAAACTGTTTTTT. Translated: CASRQRDSEKLFF. This chain connects TRBV5-1 to TRBJ1-4; 7 bases are a match to TRBD1. Per germline, CDR1 SGHRS and CDR2 YFSETQ. V gave up 5 bases and J gave up 7 bases; unmatched junction bases: 5. This CDR3 spans 13 amino acids.

The CDR3 coding sequence is TGTGCCAGCAGCTACCCGGGATCCACAGATACGCAGTATTTT. Protein sequence: CASSYPGSTDTQYF. The chain couples TRBV11-2 to TRBJ2-3; the D gene is possibly TRBD2 (5 bases). V dropped 4 bases and J dropped 2 bases, with 10 bases sitting between them. Germline V gene data show CDR1 as SGHAT and CDR2 as FQNNGV. The CDR3 contains 14 residues.

The rearrangement links TRBV19 to TRBJ2-3, with D possibly TRBD2 on 5 matching bases. This CDR3 spans 12 amino acids. CDR1 LNHDA and CDR2 SQIVND come from the germline V gene (reference sequence). Trimming pared 7 bases from V and 3 bases from J, leaving 8 bases between. The CDR3 coding sequence is TGTGCCAGTAATCGGGGAACAGATACGCAGTATTTT. Protein sequence: CASNRGTDTQYF.

This clone was detected only once. The chain combines TRBV2 with TRBJ2-5; 8 positions agree with TRBD1. V shed 6 bases, J shed 4 bases, and the junction held 4 bases outside the gene matches. This CDR3 has 13 amino acids. In germline, CDR1 is SNHLY, CDR2 FYNNEI. The chain's CDR3 is CASRAQGGETQYF. In nucleotides, the CDR3 is TGTGCCAGCAGGGCACAGGGGGGAGAGACCCAGTACTTC.

V is TRBV15 and J is TRBJ1-5; D gene unclear. Germline CDR1 and CDR2: LNHNV and YYDKDF (reference sequence). Trimming removed 3 bases at V and 0 bases at J, with 9 bases between. This CDR3 has 15 amino acids. The CDR3, as DNA: TGTGCCACCAGCAGCCAACCCTATAGCAATCAGCCCCAGCATTTT. Its translation is CATSSQPYSNQPQHF.

The chain links TRBV7-2 to TRBJ2-6; TRBD2 matches 13 bases. This CDR3 is 19 amino acids long. The V segment lost 1 base and the J segment 2 bases; nucleotides outside the gene matches: 5. Germline V gives CDR1 SGHTA, CDR2 FQGNSA. The CDR3 here is CASSLEGGLAGAGANVLTF. The CDR3 bases are TGTGCCAGCAGCTTAGAAGGAGGACTAGCGGGAGCTGGGGCCAACGTCCTGACTTTC. The full variable domain, its missing parts supplied by reference TRBV7-2 and TRBJ2-6, is GAGVSQSPSNKVTEKGKDVELRCDPISGHTALYWYRQSLGQGLEFLIYFQGNSAPDKSGLPSDRFSAERTGGSVSTLTIQRTQQEDSAVYLCASSLEGGLAGAGANVLTFGAGSRLTVL.

The chain carries TRBV28 and TRBJ1-1; 11 bases agree with TRBD1. CDR3 size: 13 residues. Germline V gene data show CDR1 as MDHEN and CDR2 as SYDVKM. J gave up 5 bases and V 7 bases, and 3 bases lay outside the gene matches. The CDR3 loop reads CASKDRGRTEAFF. The DNA of the CDR3 is TGTGCCAGCAAGGACAGGGGGCGAACTGAAGCTTTCTTT. Full variable domain (rest looked up from reference TRBV28 and TRBJ1-1): DVKVTQSSRYLVKRTGEKVFLECVQDMDHENMFWYRQDPGLGLRLIYFSYDVKMKEKGDIPEGYSVSREKKERFSLILESASTNQTSMYLCASKDRGRTEAFFGQGTRLTVV.

V is TRBV18 and J is TRBJ1-2; D unclear. Trimming took off 2 bases at V and 5 bases at J, with 21 bases between the two ends. The CDR3 totals 17 residues. The germline gives CDR1 KGHSH, CDR2 LQKENI. This CDR3 reads CASSPYTEGSTSYGYTF. The CDR3 coding sequence is TGTGCCAGCTCACCATATACGGAGGGCTCGACCTCATATGGCTACACCTTC.

The chain couples TRBV6-5 to TRBJ1-2; D gene uncertain. V was shortened by 6 bases and J by 4 bases, with 15 bases between the two germline ends. The CDR3 is made up of 14 amino acids. Germline lookup yields CDR1 MNHEY and CDR2 SVGAGI. CDR3 DNA sequence: TGTGCCAGCAGACTCCGGGTCGTGAGCTATGGCTACACCTTC. Its protein is CASRLRVVSYGYTF.

The J gene is TRBJ2-7, the V gene TRBV7-8; 11 bases agree with TRBD1. The trim removed 2 bases at V and 6 bases at J, leaving 6 bases unmatched. The CDR3 covers 15 residues. The germline V gene encodes CDR1 SGHVS and CDR2 FQNEAQ. In nucleotides, the CDR3 is TGTGCCAGCAGCTTATCGGACAGGGGGCATTTCGAGCAGTACTTC. Its translation is CASSLSDRGHFEQYF.

V gene TRBV6-1 combines with J gene TRBJ2-2, with a weak D call TRBD2 (6 bases). This CDR3 has 14 residues. The germline V and J ends were trimmed by 8 bases and 3 bases, with 13 bases remaining between them. Germline lookup yields CDR1 MNHNS and CDR2 SASEGT. Here the CDR3 DNA reads TGTGCCAGCTACCTGGGGACTGACACCGGGGAGCTGTTTTTT. Translating it yields CASYLGTDTGELFF.

This rearrangement joins TRBV13 to TRBJ1-1; D is possibly TRBD1 (6 bases). The CDR3 covers 15 residues. V was cut by 0 bases and J by 6 bases, with 14 bases left in between. CDR1 PRHDT and CDR2 FYEKMQ come from the germline V gene (reference sequence). As DNA, the CDR3 is TGTGCCAGCAGCTTAGGTCCAGGGGTTCTTGCTGAAGCTTTCTTT. Its protein is CASSLGPGVLAEAFF.

The gene calls are TRBV7-9 and TRBJ2-1; 7 nucleotides match TRBD2. The CDR3 runs 17 residues. Germline-derived CDR1 and CDR2 are SEHNR and FQNEAQ (reference sequence). The V gene end was trimmed by 1 base and the J gene end by 2 bases; junction bases not matched to a gene: 8. DNA for the CDR3: TGTGCCAGCAGCTTAGGGGGCGGGAGTATCACCTACAATGAGCAGTTCTTC. It codes for CASSLGGGSITYNEQFF.

About this clone: A read error may account for a junction end that differs from germline. Other DNA sequences in the sample encode the same CDR3. The CDR3 DNA reads as TGTGCCAGCAGGACCGGGACTAGCGGGAGGGCAGATACACAGTATTTT. Residues: CASRTGTSGRADTQYF. The chain is built from TRBV28 and TRBJ2-3, with 16 bases fitting TRBD2. The CDR3 loop spans 16 amino acids. Per germline, CDR1 MDHEN and CDR2 SYDVKM.

This chain links TRBV18 with TRBJ1-3; 8 bases are shared with TRBD1. After removal of 3 bases from V and 4 bases from J, the junction contained 2 bases not matched to a gene. This CDR3 has 14 residues. Germline V gene sequence: CDR1 KGHSH, CDR2 LQKENI. The DNA for the CDR3 is TGTGCCAGCTCACCGGGGACAGGAGGAAACACCATATATTTT. It translates to CASSPGTGGNTIYF. Looking up the rest from reference TRBV18 and TRBJ1-3 gives the full variable domain: NAGVMQNPRHLVRRRGQEARLRCSPMKGHSHVYWYRQLPEEGLKFMVYLQKENIIDESGMPKERFSAEFPKEGPSILRIQQVVRGDSAAYFCASSPGTGGNTIYFGEGSWLTVV.

The V gene is TRBV7-2, the J gene TRBJ2-3, with 10 bases that match TRBD2. Trimming removed 4 bases from V and 4 bases from J; junction bases left unmatched: 2. The CDR3 sequence is 14 residues long. CDR1 is SGHTA, CDR2 FQGNSA, per germline. Here the CDR3 reads CASSSGLAPDTQYF. CDR3 bases: TGTGCCAGCAGCTCGGGACTAGCGCCAGATACGCAGTATTTT. Full variable domain (outside the CDR3, taken from reference TRBV7-2 and TRBJ2-3): GAGVSQSPSNKVTEKGKDVELRCDPISGHTALYWYRQSLGQGLEFLIYFQGNSAPDKSGLPSDRFSAERTGGSVSTLTIQRTQQEDSAVYLCASSSGLAPDTQYFGPGTRLTVL.

The rearrangement joins TRBV7-2 to TRBJ2-1; a possible D gene is TRBD1 (6 bases). Germline V gene data show CDR1 as SGHTA and CDR2 as FQGNSA. The CDR3 is made up of 13 amino acids. The V end was cut by 5 bases, the J end by 7 bases, with 12 bases between. The CDR3 region is CASSEDRRNEQFF. CDR3 coding DNA: TGTGCCAGCAGCGAGGACAGACGGAATGAGCAGTTCTTC.

CDR3 residues: CASKRDENIQYF. CDR3 coding DNA: TGTGCCAGCAAGCGGGACGAAAACATTCAGTACTTC. The V gene is TRBV6-5, the J gene TRBJ2-4, with 7 bases lining up with TRBD2. The CDR3 consists of 12 residues. V trimming: 7 bases; J trimming: 5 bases; junction bases outside the gene matches: 2. From germline, CDR1 is MNHEY and CDR2 SVGAGI.

This chain links TRBV6-5 with TRBJ2-5, with D possibly being TRBD2 (5 bases). V gave up 7 bases and J gave up 2 bases, with 11 bases separating them. Per germline, CDR1 MNHEY and CDR2 SVGAGI. This CDR3 is 13 amino acids long. DNA of the CDR3: TGTGCCAGCACCCACCCGGGGCAAGAGACCCAGTACTTC. Amino acids: CASTHPGQETQYF.